Presented here are 27 T cell receptor beta chains from one specimen sequenced in a study of T cells in Graves' hyperthyroidism and ophthalmopathy. Authors of the study amplified TCR beta CDR3 regions from RNA transcripts. The HTBI primer set drove a first-round RT-PCR of the TCR CDR3. A single record per CDR3 protein comes from TCRdb applying MiXCR to the multiplex PCR reads. The table records approximately 420,000 distinct CDR3 sequences, approximately 13% of them present only once. The sample comprised blood. These receptors all stem from a woman in her late teens or twenties with Graves' hyperthyroidism.

This clonotype showed up just a few times. The junction differs from germline at one of its ends, possibly a read error. The J gene is TRBJ1-4, the V gene TRBV2; 7 bases map to TRBD1. Germline values: CDR1 SNHLY, CDR2 FYNNEI. The CDR3 has 15 residues. The DNA for the CDR3 is TGTGCCGGCAGGGCCTCGGGGACAGCTAATGAAAAACTGTTTTTT. The encoded protein is CAGRASGTANEKLFF.

The chain is built from TRBV7-9 and TRBJ2-2; D unclear. Looked up from germline, CDR1 is SEHNR and CDR2 is FQNEAQ (reference sequence). V was pared by 1 base and J by 8 bases, with 11 bases between. This CDR3 comprises 14 residues. For the CDR3, the DNA is TGTGCCAGCAGCTTAGGTTCCAGTTATGGGGAGCTGTTTTTT. Protein: CASSLGSSYGELFF.

On this clonotype: At one end the junction does not follow the germline gene, possibly because of a read error. This chain's CDR3 is CAWSAFIAGQEIQYF. CDR3 nucleotide sequence: TGTGCCTGGAGTGCCTTTATAGCGGGGCAAGAGATCCAGTACTTC. The chain carries TRBV30 and TRBJ2-5; TRBD2 aligns across 8 bases. This CDR3 comprises 15 residues. CDR1 is GTSNPN and CDR2 is SVGIG in the germline V gene (reference sequence).

V is TRBV19 and J is TRBJ2-3; tentative D call: TRBD1 (5 bases). The ends were cut back, 8 bases at V and 2 bases at J, with 11 bases in the middle. The CDR3 sequence is 13 residues long. Germline loops: CDR1 LNHDA, CDR2 SQIVND (reference sequence). The CDR3 DNA follows: TGTGCCAGTCAGCACAGGTCCACAGATACGCAGTATTTT. Its translation: CASQHRSTDTQYF.

Points on this clonotype: A single base separates this from a much larger clone, so it may be a read error. The chain uses TRBV6-2 or TRBV6-3 and TRBJ2-7; TRBD2 matches at 13 bases. CDR1 is MNHEY, CDR2 SVGEGT, per germline. V shed 2 bases, J shed 6 bases, and the junction held 4 bases outside the gene matches. The CDR3 loop spans 15 amino acids. The CDR3 reads CASSYGTSGNLEQYF. The DNA for the CDR3 is TGTGCCAGCAGTTACGGGACTAGCGGGAATCTCGAGCAGTACTTC.

This clonotype was picked up many times. The chain has TRBV5-1 and TRBJ2-1, with 10 nucleotides matching TRBD1. CDR1 and CDR2 (germline): SGHRS, YFSETQ. V gave up 5 bases and J gave up 5 bases; unmatched junction bases: 7. The CDR3 spans 15 residues. CDR3 in DNA: TGCGCCAGCAGGACCGGGACAGGGGACCACAATGAGCAGTTCTTC. It specifies CASRTGTGDHNEQFF.

This chain connects TRBV27 to TRBJ2-4; TRBD2 agrees at 8 bases. V trimming: 5 bases; J trimming: 0 bases; junction bases outside the gene matches: 6. The CDR3 has 16 residues. Per the germline V gene, CDR1 is MNHEY and CDR2 is SMNVEV (reference sequence). In DNA, the CDR3 is TGTGCCAGCAGTCCAGTAGCGGGATTAGCCAAAAACATTCAGTACTTC. This codes for CASSPVAGLAKNIQYF.

This clonotype was seen only a few times. The rearrangement joins TRBV9 to TRBJ2-2; 11 bases line up with TRBD2. Trimming cost V 0 bases and J 8 bases; bases outside gene matches: 15. The V gene's germline CDR1 is SGDLS and CDR2 YYNGEE. The CDR3 length is 19 residues. The CDR3 region has the DNA TGTGCCAGCAGCGTAGACGGTACCGGGACTAGCGGCCAGAGTGGGGAGCTGTTTTTT. Amino acids: CASSVDGTGTSGQSGELFF. Looking up the rest from reference TRBV9 and TRBJ2-2 gives the full variable domain: DSGVTQTPKHLITATGQRVTLRCSPRSGDLSVYWYQQSLDQGLQFLIQYYNGEERAKGNILERFSAQQFPDLHSELNLSSLELGDSALYFCASSVDGTGTSGQSGELFFGEGSRLTVL.

This clonotype has more than one count but fewer than ten. The chain joins TRBV11-3 to TRBJ2-2; 8 bases are shared with TRBD1. The germline V gene has CDR1 SGHNT and CDR2 YENEEA. The V segment lost 5 bases and the J segment 6 bases; nucleotides outside the gene matches: 8. The CDR3 runs 15 residues. The CDR3 protein is CASSPSTGAAGELFF. Here the CDR3 DNA reads TGTGCCAGCAGCCCGTCGACAGGGGCGGCCGGGGAGCTGTTTTTT. The full variable domain, rest sourced from reference TRBV11-3 and TRBJ2-2, is EAGVVQSPRYKIIEKKQPVAFWCNPISGHNTLYWYLQNLGQGPELLIRYENEEAVDDSQLPKDRFSAERLKGVDSTLKIQPAELGDSAVYLCASSPSTGAAGELFFGEGSRLTVL.

CDR3 in DNA: TGTGCCAGCACCCGGGACAGGGTCGGCGGAAACACCATATATTTT. Its protein product is CASTRDRVGGNTIYF. The rearrangement joins TRBV6-9 to TRBJ1-3; 9 bases are shared with TRBD1. From germline, CDR1 is MNHGY and CDR2 SVAAGI. The CDR3 totals 15 residues. Trimming removed 7 bases from V and 4 bases from J; junction bases left unmatched: 8.

This clonotype was picked up many times. This chain links TRBV10-3 with TRBJ2-3; weak D call: TRBD2 (6 bases). V lost 3 bases and J 4 bases, leaving 11 bases between the germline ends. The CDR3 is 14 amino acids. The V gene's germline CDR1 is ENHRY and CDR2 SYGVKD. CDR3 region: CAISDEGGSDTQYF. CDR3 sequence (DNA): TGTGCCATCAGTGACGAGGGAGGATCAGATACGCAGTATTTT.

This chain uses TRBV9 with TRBJ2-1; 10 nucleotides match TRBD1. Germline V gene data show CDR1 as SGDLS and CDR2 as YYNGEE. This CDR3 region has 17 residues. V lost 0 bases, J lost 4 bases, and 7 bases stayed unmatched. The DNA for the CDR3 is TGTGCCAGCAGCGTAGTCCGAGACAGGGGGCCTTACAATGAGCAGTTCTTC. Its translation is CASSVVRDRGPYNEQFF.

In this sample, this clonotype turned up many times. The V and J genes are TRBV20-1 and TRBJ2-5; 14 positions match TRBD2. The CDR3 length is 13 residues. With 7 bases clipped from V and 5 bases from J, the junction kept 3 bases outside the gene matches. CDR1 is DFQATT, CDR2 SNEGSKA, per germline (reference sequence). CDR3 sequence: CSGGTSGSETQYF. The CDR3 DNA reads TGCAGTGGAGGGACTAGCGGGAGTGAGACCCAGTACTTC.

With regard to this clonotype: A much larger clone sits a single nucleotide away, making a read error possible. The chain has TRBV11-2 and TRBJ2-1; a weak D match, TRBD2 (6 bases). This CDR3 has 16 amino acids. Trimming took off 0 bases at V and 7 bases at J, with 16 bases between the two ends. Germline CDR1 is SGHAT and CDR2 is FQNNGV. The CDR3 nucleotides are TGTGCCAGCAGCTTAGATCTGACGGGAGCGTGGAATGAGCAGTTCTTC. This gives the protein CASSLDLTGAWNEQFF. The full variable domain, completed using reference TRBV11-2 and TRBJ2-1, is EAGVAQSPRYKIIEKRQSVAFWCNPISGHATLYWYQQILGQGPKLLIQFQNNGVVDDSQLPKDRFSAERLKGVDSTLKIQPAKLEDSAVYLCASSLDLTGAWNEQFFGPGTRLTVL.

This clonotype was detected ten times or more. J is TRBJ2-7 and V is TRBV7-2; 8 bases map to TRBD2. V lost 2 bases, J lost 0 bases, and 3 bases stayed unmatched. Germline V gives CDR1 SGHTA, CDR2 FQGNSA. The CDR3 sequence is 15 residues long. As DNA, the CDR3 is TGTGCCAGCAGCTTAACTAGCGGTGACTCCTACGAGCAGTACTTC. Its protein product is CASSLTSGDSYEQYF.

This clonotype has just a few counts. The genes are TRBV6-1 and TRBJ1-6; D is ambiguous. The V gene lost 7 bases and the J gene lost 7 bases, with 14 bases spanning the gap. Germline CDR1 and CDR2: MNHNS and SASEGT. This CDR3 spans 14 amino acids. CDR3 region: CASKGPPANSPLHF. DNA of the CDR3: TGTGCCAGCAAGGGTCCTCCCGCGAATTCACCCCTCCACTTT.

V gene TRBV10-3 combines with J gene TRBJ1-1, with D unresolved. V lost 0 bases to trimming and J lost 0 bases, with 8 bases between them. Germline V gene lookup returns CDR1 ENHRY and CDR2 SYGVKD. The CDR3 has 15 amino acids. CDR3 coding DNA: TGTGCCATCAGTGAGTCTTTGGGCATGAACACTGAAGCTTTCTTT. Translated: CAISESLGMNTEAFF.

In its sample, this clonotype was seen many times. V usage is TRBV7-2 and J usage is TRBJ2-3; D unresolved. V lost 1 base and J lost 4, with 6 bases in between. This CDR3 contains 13 residues. The germline V gene encodes CDR1 SGHTA and CDR2 FQGNSA. The CDR3 DNA sequence: TGTGCCAGCAGCTTAGGATGGGCAGATACGCAGTATTTT. As protein: CASSLGWADTQYF.

This clonotype occurred many times. The chain combines TRBV6-1 with TRBJ2-3; a possible D gene is TRBD2 (5 bases). V was pared by 6 bases and J by 6 bases, with 13 bases between. The germline V gene encodes CDR1 MNHNS and CDR2 SASEGT. The CDR3 covers 13 residues. CDR3 in DNA: TGTGCCAGCAGCAACACGAGGGCCGATACGCAGTATTTT. It codes for CASSNTRADTQYF.

The V gene is TRBV18, the J gene TRBJ2-4, with TRBD1 identical over 8 bases. The CDR3 consists of 14 residues. Trimming at V came to 3 bases and at J to 8 bases, leaving 6 bases not matched to a gene. In germline, CDR1 is KGHSH, CDR2 LQKENI. The CDR3 region is CASSPGQGRHIQYF. CDR3 DNA sequence: TGTGCCAGCTCACCCGGACAGGGTCGGCACATTCAGTACTTC. Full variable domain (remainder filled in from reference TRBV18 and TRBJ2-4): NAGVMQNPRHLVRRRGQEARLRCSPMKGHSHVYWYRQLPEEGLKFMVYLQKENIIDESGMPKERFSAEFPKEGPSILRIQQVVRGDSAAYFCASSPGQGRHIQYFGAGTRLSVL.

Ten or more counts support this clonotype. The chain combines TRBV27 with TRBJ2-7, with 9 bases identical to TRBD1. The CDR3 length is 14 residues. V dropped 5 bases and J dropped 4; count of bases not matched to a gene: 6. Looked up from germline, CDR1 is MNHEY and CDR2 is SMNVEV (reference sequence). As DNA, the CDR3 is TGTGCCAGCAGTATGGACAGGGGTGGATACGAGCAGTACTTC. Amino acid sequence: CASSMDRGGYEQYF.

This clonotype was picked up a small number of times. The junction differs from germline at one of its ends, possibly a read error. The chain carries TRBV7-2 and TRBJ1-2, with D maybe TRBD1 (5 bases). The CDR3 is 14 residues long. CDR1 SGHTA and CDR2 FQGNSA come from the germline V gene. Written as DNA, the CDR3 is TGTGCCACCCGCCGCTTCAGGGATGGGTATGGCCACACCTTC. This translates into CATRRFRDGYGHTF.

This clonotype was picked up many times. The V call is TRBV3-1, the J call TRBJ1-5; the D gene is possibly TRBD1 (5 bases). CDR1 LGHDT and CDR2 YNNKEL come from the germline V gene (reference sequence). Trimming took off 4 bases at V and 1 base at J, with 14 bases between the two ends. There are 16 residues in the CDR3. This CDR3 is CASSPRTLPSNQPQHF. The CDR3 nucleotides are TGTGCCAGCAGCCCCCGGACATTGCCAAGCAATCAGCCCCAGCATTTT.

At least ten counts were recorded for this clonotype. This chain links TRBV11-1 with TRBJ2-2; D is ambiguous. The germline V gene has CDR1 SGHAT and CDR2 FQDESV (reference sequence). There are 18 residues in the CDR3. V shed 5 bases and J shed 0 bases, with 19 bases lying between them. The DNA for the CDR3 is TGTGCCAGCAGCCTCAGACGGACCGGTGTAACGAACACCGGGGAGCTGTTTTTT. Amino acids: CASSLRRTGVTNTGELFF.

This clonotype was counted at least ten times. The chain employs TRBV7-2 and TRBJ1-5; unclear D gene. CDR3 length equals 14 residues. The germline V gene encodes CDR1 SGHTA and CDR2 FQGNSA. Trimming left V 2 bases short and J 3 bases short, with 8 bases between. The CDR3 DNA sequence: TGTGCCAGCAGCTTAAACGGTAACAATCAGCCCCAGCATTTT. This sequence encodes CASSLNGNNQPQHF.

The sample holds many counts of this clonotype. This chain joins TRBV10-3 and TRBJ2-7; tentative D call: TRBD1 (5 bases). V lost 3 bases to trimming and J lost 4 bases, with 7 bases between them. Germline V gene data show CDR1 as ENHRY and CDR2 as SYGVKD. The CDR3 is 12 residues long. This CDR3 reads CAISDTGYEQYF. In DNA, the CDR3 is TGTGCCATCAGTGATACAGGTTACGAGCAGTACTTC.

The chain couples TRBV5-1 to TRBJ1-1; D is unresolved. The CDR3 sequence is 14 residues long. Trimming took off 0 bases at V and 6 bases at J, with 12 bases between the two ends. Germline V gene data show CDR1 as SGHRS and CDR2 as YFSETQ. CDR3 nucleotides: TGCGCCAGCAGCTTGGGACACACAGCCGCTGAAGCTTTCTTT. Translating gives CASSLGHTAAEAFF.